This T cell receptor (beta chain) was observed in a study of T cell repertoires in cytomegalovirus infection. As for the study in general: Based on public TCR beta signatures, there were indications of CMV infection and of a matching HLA type.

The V gene lost 5 bases and the J gene lost 5 bases, with 18 bases spanning the gap. The length of the CDR3 is 15 residues. The germline CDR1 and CDR2 sequences are SGHVS and FNYEAQ. TCRdb reanalysed the reads using MiXCR and keeps one entry per CDR3 protein. The table records hundreds of thousands of distinct CDR3 sequences, around 24% of them present only once. This chain joins TRBV7-6 and TRBJ1-2; possibly TRBD1 for D (5 bases). The sequence derives from a human donor in good health (CMV status not recorded). Some clones in this sample may be carry-over from other donors' samples. Material: CD8+ T cells from PBMCs. CDR3 amino acids: CASSPQDFQGYGYTF. The CDR3, as DNA: TGTGCCAGCAGCCCTCAGGACTTCCAGGGATATGGCTACACCTTC.